Described below is a single T cell receptor (beta chain) sequence and its context. This specimen belongs to a study of blood T cell repertoires in COVID-19. The wider study: Sources were T cells, B-cell-depleted T cells, or PBMCs; the material itself was cDNA or gDNA.

The germline CDR1 and CDR2 sequences are LGHDT and YNNKEL (reference sequence). Trimming at V came to 4 bases and at J to 6 bases, leaving 15 bases not matched to a gene. The CDR3 covers 17 residues. The Seattle patients, enrolled during active infection, were followed longitudinally. This table comes from immunoSEQ multiplex PCR, and its TCRdb copy is limited to in-frame clones, with some not included. This sample yields 250,000 to 350,000 clones, of which about 89% are seen a single time; 2.2% belongs to the top ten. The clonotype was recovered from a woman aged 25-40 years with COVID-19, enrolled during active disease. The sequenced sample consisted of peripheral blood. This chain uses TRBV3-1 (or the pseudogene TRBV3-2) with TRBJ1-2, with TRBD1 matching over 9 bases. CDR3 amino acids: CASSLVHPGQGGNGYTF. The CDR3 nucleotides read TGTGCCAGCAGCCTCGTCCACCCGGGACAGGGAGGGAATGGCTACACCTTC.